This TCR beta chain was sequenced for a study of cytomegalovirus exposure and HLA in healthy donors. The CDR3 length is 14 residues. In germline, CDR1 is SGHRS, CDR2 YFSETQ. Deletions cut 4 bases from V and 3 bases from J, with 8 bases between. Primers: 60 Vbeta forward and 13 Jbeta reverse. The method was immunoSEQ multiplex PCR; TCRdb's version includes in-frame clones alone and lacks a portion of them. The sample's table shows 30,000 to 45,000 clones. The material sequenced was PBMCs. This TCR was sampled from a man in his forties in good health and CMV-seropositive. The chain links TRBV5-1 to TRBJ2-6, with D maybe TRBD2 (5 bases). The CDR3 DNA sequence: TGCGCCAGCAGCACCCGGGATGGGGCCAACGTCCTGACTTTC. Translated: CASSTRDGANVLTF.